The T cell receptor beta chain under discussion was sequenced for a study of shared clonotypes between healthy human individuals. Turning to this clone: Its antigen is currently unknown.

Whole-study findings and limits: Against clonotypes common to all four donors, non-shared ones had lower generation probabilities.

Genomic DNA per cell subset filled all wells of several immunoSEQ plates. Some 30,000 T cell genomes, or about 0.2 ug DNA, went into the sorted-subset replicate PCRs. The repertoire was sequenced with immunoSEQ multiplex PCR; TCRdb's copy has only in-frame clones and lacks some. The table lists approximately 1.5 million clones, 95% to 99% of them singletons. The CDR3 is 17 amino acids. Germline CDR1 reads SGHNT; CDR2 reads YYREEE (reference sequence). V lost 0 bases, J lost 5 bases, and 13 bases stayed unmatched. Negatively enriched CD4+ T cells were divided by CD45RA into naive and memory. Sequencing input: naive CD4+ T cells sorted from blood. As for subset: CD45RA+ positively selected. V usage is TRBV5-4 and J usage is TRBJ2-5, with TRBD1 matching over 7 bases. The clonotype originates from a man aged 25-45 years in good health. CDR3 coding DNA: TGTGCCAGCAGCTTGGGTGGCCAGGGGGAATTCGGGGAGACCCAGTACTTC. This gives the protein CASSLGGQGEFGETQYF.